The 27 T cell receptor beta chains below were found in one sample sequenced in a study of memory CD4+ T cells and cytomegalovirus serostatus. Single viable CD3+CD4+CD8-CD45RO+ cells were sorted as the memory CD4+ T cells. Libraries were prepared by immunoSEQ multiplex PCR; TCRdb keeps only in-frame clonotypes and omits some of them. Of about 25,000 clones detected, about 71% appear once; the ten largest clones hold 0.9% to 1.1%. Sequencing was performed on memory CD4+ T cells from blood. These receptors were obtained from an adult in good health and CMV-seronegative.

In DNA, the CDR3 is TGTGCCAGCAGCTTGACAGGGGGCGCATGGTGGACAGATACGCAGTATTTT. Protein product: CASSLTGGAWWTDTQYF. The chain has TRBV5-4 and TRBJ2-3, with TRBD1 matching over 9 bases. Germline CDR1 SGHNT, CDR2 YYREEE (reference sequence). This CDR3 region has 17 residues. The trim removed 1 base at V and 3 bases at J, leaving 9 bases unmatched.

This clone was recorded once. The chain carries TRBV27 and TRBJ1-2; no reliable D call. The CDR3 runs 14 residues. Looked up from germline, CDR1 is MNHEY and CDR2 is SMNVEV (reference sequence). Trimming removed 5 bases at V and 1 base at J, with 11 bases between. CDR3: CASSPSASNYGYTF. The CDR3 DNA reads TGTGCCAGCAGTCCTTCGGCCAGTAACTATGGCTACACCTTC.

CDR3 protein: CASRVDRGEAFF. Written as DNA, the CDR3 is TGTGCCAGCAGGGTTGACAGGGGAGAAGCTTTCTTT. V is TRBV2 and J is TRBJ1-1; the match to TRBD1 covers 8 bases. J gave up 8 bases and V 6 bases, and 5 bases lay outside the gene matches. Germline-derived CDR1 and CDR2 are SNHLY and FYNNEI. This CDR3 is 12 amino acids long.

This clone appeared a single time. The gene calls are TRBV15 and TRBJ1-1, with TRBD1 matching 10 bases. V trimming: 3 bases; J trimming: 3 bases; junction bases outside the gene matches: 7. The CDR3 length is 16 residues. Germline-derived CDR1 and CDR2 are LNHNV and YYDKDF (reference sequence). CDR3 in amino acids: CATSRPRTGGDTEAFF. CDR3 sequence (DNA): TGTGCCACCAGCAGGCCGAGGACAGGGGGGGACACTGAAGCTTTCTTT. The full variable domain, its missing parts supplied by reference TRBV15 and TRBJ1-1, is DAMVIQNPRYQVTQFGKPVTLSCSQTLNHNVMYWYQQKSSQAPKLLFHYYDKDFNNEADTPDNFQSRRPNTSFCFLDIRSPGLGDTAMYLCATSRPRTGGDTEAFFGQGTRLTVV.

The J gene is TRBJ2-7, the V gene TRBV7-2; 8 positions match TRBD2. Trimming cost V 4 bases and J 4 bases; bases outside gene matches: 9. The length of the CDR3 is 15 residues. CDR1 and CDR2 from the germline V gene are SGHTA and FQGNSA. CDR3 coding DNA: TGTGCCAGCAGCTATCTCTCGGCGGGGGGATACGAGCAGTACTTC. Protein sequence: CASSYLSAGGYEQYF.

The CDR3 nucleotides are TGTGCCAGCAGGCCCGGACAGGGCTACGAGCAGTACTTC. Amino acids: CASRPGQGYEQYF. V gene TRBV6-5 combines with J gene TRBJ2-7; 8 bases fit TRBD1. V lost 6 bases and J lost 3; bases outside the gene matches: 4. This CDR3 is 13 amino acids long. Looked up from germline, CDR1 is MNHEY and CDR2 is SVGAGI.

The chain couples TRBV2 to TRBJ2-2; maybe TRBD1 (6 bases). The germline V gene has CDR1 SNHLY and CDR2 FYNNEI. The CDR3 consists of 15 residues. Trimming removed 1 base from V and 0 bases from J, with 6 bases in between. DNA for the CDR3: TGTGCCAGCAGTGAAGAGGGGGCGAACACCGGGGAGCTGTTTTTT. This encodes CASSEEGANTGELFF.

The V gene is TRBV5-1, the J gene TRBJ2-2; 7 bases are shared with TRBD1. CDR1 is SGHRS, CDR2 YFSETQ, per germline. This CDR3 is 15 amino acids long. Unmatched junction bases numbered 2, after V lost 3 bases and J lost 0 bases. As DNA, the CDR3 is TGCGCCAGCAGCTCGGGACAGTCGAACACCGGGGAGCTGTTTTTT. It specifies CASSSGQSNTGELFF.

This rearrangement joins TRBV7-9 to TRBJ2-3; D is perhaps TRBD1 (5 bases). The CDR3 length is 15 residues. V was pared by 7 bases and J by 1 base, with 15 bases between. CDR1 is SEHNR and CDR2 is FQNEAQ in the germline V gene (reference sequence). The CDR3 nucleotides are TGTGCCAGCACCATTTGGGGCAGGGGCACAGATACGCAGTATTTT. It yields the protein CASTIWGRGTDTQYF.

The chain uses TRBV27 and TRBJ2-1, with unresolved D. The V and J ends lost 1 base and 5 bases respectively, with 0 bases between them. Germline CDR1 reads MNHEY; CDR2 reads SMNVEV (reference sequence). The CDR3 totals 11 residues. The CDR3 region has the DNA TGTGCCAGCAGTTTATACAATGAGCAGTTCTTC. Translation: CASSLYNEQFF.

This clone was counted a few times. The CDR3 region has the DNA TGTGCCTGGAGTGTACTGGGAGATCAGCCCCAGCATTTT. Its protein is CAWSVLGDQPQHF. This chain links TRBV30 with TRBJ1-5, with D unclear. CDR1 is GTSNPN and CDR2 is SVGIG in the germline V gene (reference sequence). The ends were cut back, 0 bases at V and 5 bases at J, with 8 bases in the middle. CDR3 length: 13 residues. The whole variable domain, filled in from reference TRBV30 and TRBJ1-5, reads SQTIHQWPATLVQPVGSPLSLECTVEGTSNPNLYWYRQAAGRGLQLLFYSVGIGQISSEVPQNLSASRPQDRQFILSSKKLLLSDSGFYLCAWSVLGDQPQHFGDGTRLSIL.

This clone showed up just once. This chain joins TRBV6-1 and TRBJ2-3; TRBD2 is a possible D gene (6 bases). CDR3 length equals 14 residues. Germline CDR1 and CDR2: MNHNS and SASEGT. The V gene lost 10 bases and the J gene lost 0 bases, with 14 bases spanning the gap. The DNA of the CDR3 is TGTGCCACCATAAACGGGGGAAGCACAGATACGCAGTATTTT. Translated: CATINGGSTDTQYF.

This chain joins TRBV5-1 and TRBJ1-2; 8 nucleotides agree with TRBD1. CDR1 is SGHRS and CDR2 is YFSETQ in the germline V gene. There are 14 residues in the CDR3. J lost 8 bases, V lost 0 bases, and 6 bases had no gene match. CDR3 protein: CASSLVGQGAGYTF. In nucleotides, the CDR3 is TGCGCCAGCAGCTTGGTCGGACAGGGAGCGGGCTACACCTTC.

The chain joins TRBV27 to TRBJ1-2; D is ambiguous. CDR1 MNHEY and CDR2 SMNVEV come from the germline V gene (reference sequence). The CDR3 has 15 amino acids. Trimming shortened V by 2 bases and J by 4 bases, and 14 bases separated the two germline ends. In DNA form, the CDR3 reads TGTGCCAGCAGTTTAACCTCAAGGAACTTCTATGGCTACACCTTC. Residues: CASSLTSRNFYGYTF.

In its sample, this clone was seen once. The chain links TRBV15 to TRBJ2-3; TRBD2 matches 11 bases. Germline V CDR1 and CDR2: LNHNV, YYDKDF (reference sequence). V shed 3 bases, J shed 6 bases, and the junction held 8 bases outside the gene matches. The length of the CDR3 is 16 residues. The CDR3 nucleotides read TGTGCCACCAGCAGCCGGCTAGCGGGAGGATCCGATACGCAGTATTTT. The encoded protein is CATSSRLAGGSDTQYF.

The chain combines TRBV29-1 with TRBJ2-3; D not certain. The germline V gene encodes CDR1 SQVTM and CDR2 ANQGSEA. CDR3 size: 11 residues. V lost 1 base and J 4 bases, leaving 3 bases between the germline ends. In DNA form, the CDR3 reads TGCAGCGTTGAAGGCGCAGATACGCAGTATTTT. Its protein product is CSVEGADTQYF.

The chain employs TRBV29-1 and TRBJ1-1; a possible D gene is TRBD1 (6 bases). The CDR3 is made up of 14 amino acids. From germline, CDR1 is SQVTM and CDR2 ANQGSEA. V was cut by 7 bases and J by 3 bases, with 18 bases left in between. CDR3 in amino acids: CSASLQRGDTEAFF. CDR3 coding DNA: TGCAGCGCAAGCCTCCAGAGGGGGGACACTGAAGCTTTCTTT.

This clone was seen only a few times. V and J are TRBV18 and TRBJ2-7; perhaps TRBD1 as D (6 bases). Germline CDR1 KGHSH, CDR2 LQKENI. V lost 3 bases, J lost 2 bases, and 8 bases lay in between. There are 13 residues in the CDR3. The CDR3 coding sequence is TGTGCCAGCTCACCTGGGGACACCTACGAGCAGTACTTC. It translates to CASSPGDTYEQYF.

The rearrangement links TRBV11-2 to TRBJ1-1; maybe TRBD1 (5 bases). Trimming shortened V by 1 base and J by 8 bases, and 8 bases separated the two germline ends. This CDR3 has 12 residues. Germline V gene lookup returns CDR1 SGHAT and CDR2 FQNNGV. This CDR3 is CASSLVKGEAFF. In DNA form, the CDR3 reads TGTGCCAGCAGCTTAGTAAAGGGGGAAGCTTTCTTT.

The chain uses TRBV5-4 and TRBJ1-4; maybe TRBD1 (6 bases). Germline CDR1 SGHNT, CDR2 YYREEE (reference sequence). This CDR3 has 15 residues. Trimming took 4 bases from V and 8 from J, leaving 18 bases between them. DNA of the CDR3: TGTGCCAGCAGCCGACCTGGCGGGGGGGGCGAAAAACTGTTTTTT. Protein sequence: CASSRPGGGGEKLFF.

This CDR3 is CASSQESTPGNPFFTDTQYF. In DNA form, the CDR3 reads TGCGCCAGCAGCCAAGAATCTACGCCCGGGAATCCATTCTTCACAGATACGCAGTATTTT. V usage is TRBV4-3 and J usage is TRBJ2-3; tentatively, D is TRBD2 (5 bases). Germline assignment: CDR1 LGHNA and CDR2 YSLEER. Trimming took off 0 bases at V and 2 bases at J, with 24 bases between the two ends. The CDR3 loop spans 20 amino acids.

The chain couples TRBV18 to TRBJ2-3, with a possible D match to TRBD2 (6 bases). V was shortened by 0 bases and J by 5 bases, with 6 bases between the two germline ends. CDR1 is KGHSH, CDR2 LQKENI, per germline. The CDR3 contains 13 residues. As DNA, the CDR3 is TGTGCCAGCTCACCACCGGGGGGAGATACGCAGTATTTT. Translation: CASSPPGGDTQYF.

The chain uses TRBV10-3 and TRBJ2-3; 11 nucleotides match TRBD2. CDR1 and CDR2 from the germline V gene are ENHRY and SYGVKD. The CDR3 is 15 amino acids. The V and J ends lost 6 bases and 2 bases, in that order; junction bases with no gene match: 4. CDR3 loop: CAIRGTSGNTDTQYF. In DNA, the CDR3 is TGTGCCATCAGGGGGACTAGCGGAAACACAGATACGCAGTATTTT.

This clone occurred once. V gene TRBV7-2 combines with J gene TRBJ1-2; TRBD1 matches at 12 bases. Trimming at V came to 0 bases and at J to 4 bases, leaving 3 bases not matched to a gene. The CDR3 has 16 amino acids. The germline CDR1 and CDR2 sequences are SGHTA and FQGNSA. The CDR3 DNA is TGTGCCAGCAGCTTAGCCGGGACAGGGGGCGGCTATGGCTACACCTTC. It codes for CASSLAGTGGGYGYTF.

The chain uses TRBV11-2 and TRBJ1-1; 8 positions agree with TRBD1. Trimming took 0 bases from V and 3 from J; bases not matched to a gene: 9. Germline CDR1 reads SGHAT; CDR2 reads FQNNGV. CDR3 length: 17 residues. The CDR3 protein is CASSLDRQGAGDTEAFF. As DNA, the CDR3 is TGTGCCAGCAGCTTAGATCGGCAGGGGGCTGGGGACACTGAAGCTTTCTTT.

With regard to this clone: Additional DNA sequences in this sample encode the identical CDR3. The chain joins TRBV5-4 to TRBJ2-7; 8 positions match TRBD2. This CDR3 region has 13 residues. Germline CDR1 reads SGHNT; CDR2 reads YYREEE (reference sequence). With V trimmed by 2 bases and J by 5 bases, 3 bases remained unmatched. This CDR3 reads CASSLAGGDEQYF. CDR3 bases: TGTGCCAGCAGCTTAGCCGGGGGGGACGAGCAGTACTTC.

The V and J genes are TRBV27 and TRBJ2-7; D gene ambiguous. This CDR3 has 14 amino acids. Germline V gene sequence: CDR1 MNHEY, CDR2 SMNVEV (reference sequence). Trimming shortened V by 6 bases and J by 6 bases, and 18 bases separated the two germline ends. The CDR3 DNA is TGTGCCAGCAGATCCGGCGTCGAGGAGCGCGAGCAGTACTTC. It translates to CASRSGVEEREQYF.